Following are 30 T cell receptor beta chains from one sample sequenced in a study of T cell responses to AZD1222 COVID-19 vaccine. Data came from immunoSEQ multiplex PCR; TCRdb stores just in-frame clones and leaves some out. The data contain some 74,000 clones, around 90% of them singletons. The material sequenced was peripheral blood, taken 28 days after the second AZD1222 dose. The receptor set was obtained from an adult who received the AZD1222 COVID-19 vaccine.

This clone was seen only a few times. CDR3 amino acids: CASSQDPTGLWKGANVLTF. DNA of the CDR3: TGCGCCAGCAGTCAAGACCCAACGGGACTTTGGAAGGGGGCCAACGTCCTGACTTTC. The chain employs TRBV23-1 and TRBJ2-6; tentatively, D is TRBD2 (6 bases). TRBV23-1 is labeled an ORF, and its function is uncertain. CDR3 size: 19 residues. Trimming removed 2 bases from V and 4 bases from J, with 21 bases in between.

This clone was found a few times. This sequence joins TRBV2 and TRBJ1-5; TRBD1 matches at 7 bases. The trim removed 8 bases at V and 3 bases at J, leaving 4 bases unmatched. The CDR3 is made up of 13 amino acids. Per the germline V gene, CDR1 is SNHLY and CDR2 is FYNNEI. In DNA, the CDR3 is TGTGCCAGCGGACAGGAGCACAATCAGCCCCAGCATTTT. This gives the protein CASGQEHNQPQHF. The variable domain in full, completed from reference TRBV2 and TRBJ1-5, reads EPEVTQTPSHQVTQMGQEVILRCVPISNHLYFYWYRQILGQKVEFLVSFYNNEISEKSEIFDDQFSVERPDGSNFTLKIRSTKLEDSAMYFCASGQEHNQPQHFGDGTRLSIL.

This chain links TRBV30 with TRBJ1-2; perhaps TRBD1 as D (5 bases). Germline V gives CDR1 GTSNPN, CDR2 SVGIG (reference sequence). Trimming cost V 5 bases and J 4 bases, with 11 bases left between them. The CDR3 is made up of 12 amino acids. The CDR3 loop is CAWEQALYGYTF. The CDR3, as DNA: TGTGCCTGGGAACAGGCTCTCTATGGCTACACCTTC.

The chain couples TRBV2 to TRBJ1-5; D unclear. Trimming took off 3 bases at V and 5 bases at J, with 8 bases between the two ends. This CDR3 spans 13 amino acids. The germline gives CDR1 SNHLY, CDR2 FYNNEI. CDR3 protein: CASSEHLYQPQHF. DNA of the CDR3: TGTGCCAGCAGTGAGCACCTCTATCAGCCCCAGCATTTT.

About this clone itself: A junction end diverges from the germline sequence, so it may reflect a read error. The chain employs TRBV5-6 and TRBJ1-4, with TRBD1 matching over 9 bases. From germline, CDR1 is SGHDT and CDR2 YYEEEE. The CDR3 runs 13 residues. The CDR3 nucleotides are TGTGCCGGCAGCTTAGGACAGGGGGAAAAACTGTTTTTT. It encodes CAGSLGQGEKLFF. The full variable domain, rest sourced from reference TRBV5-6 and TRBJ1-4, is DAGVTQSPTHLIKTRGQQVTLRCSPKSGHDTVSWYQQALGQGPQFIFQYYEEEERQRGNFPDRFSGHQFPNYSSELNVNALLLGDSALYLCAGSLGQGEKLFFGSGTQLSVL.

The chain joins TRBV6-2 or TRBV6-3 to TRBJ1-6; D unclear. The CDR3 spans 12 residues. The V and J ends lost 5 bases and 7 bases respectively, with 6 bases between them. Germline V gene data show CDR1 as MNHEY and CDR2 as SVGEGT. The CDR3 protein is CASSRGNSPLHF. The CDR3 region has the DNA TGTGCCAGCAGTCGGGGAAATTCACCCCTCCACTTT.

The chain employs TRBV9 and TRBJ2-1; D is uncertain. Germline-derived CDR1 and CDR2 are SGDLS and YYNGEE. Trimming removed 0 bases from V and 3 bases from J, with 10 bases in between. The CDR3 consists of 15 residues. The chain's CDR3 is CASSVVPGLYNEQFF. The DNA of the CDR3 is TGTGCCAGCAGCGTAGTCCCCGGCCTCTACAATGAGCAGTTCTTC.

The genes are TRBV12-3 or TRBV12-4 and TRBJ1-1; D gene uncertain. The CDR3 loop spans 11 amino acids. Between the trimmed V and J ends, which lost 7 bases and 7 bases, there was a span of 10 bases. CDR3 sequence (DNA): TGTGCCAGCACTTCGTACAGTGAAGCTTTCTTT. This sequence encodes CASTSYSEAFF.

Concerning this clone: This sample also contains other DNA sequences that code for the same CDR3. The chain combines TRBV11-2 with TRBJ2-1; no firm D call. Trimming stripped 4 bases from V and 7 bases from J, with 11 bases between. Germline V gene data show CDR1 as SGHAT and CDR2 as FQNNGV. This CDR3 region has 13 residues. The CDR3 DNA reads TGTGCCAGCAGCTCCCGTCCGGATAATGAGCAGTTCTTC. Translation gives CASSSRPDNEQFF.

V usage is TRBV19 and J usage is TRBJ2-7; 9 bases map to TRBD1. Germline assignment: CDR1 LNHDA and CDR2 SQIVND (reference sequence). The V and J ends lost 6 bases and 5 bases, in that order; junction bases with no gene match: 11. The CDR3 length is 15 residues. CDR3 coding DNA: TGTGCCAGTAGGAACCCAAACAGGGGGCCCAACGAGCAGTACTTC. It is translated as CASRNPNRGPNEQYF.

The chain joins TRBV24-1 to TRBJ1-1; D is unresolved. Germline assignment: CDR1 KGHDR and CDR2 SFDVKD. V lost 2 bases, J lost 0 bases, and 6 bases lay in between. This CDR3 has 14 residues. CDR3 bases: TGTGCCACCAGTGATTCTCGGGTGAACACTGAAGCTTTCTTT. Translating gives CATSDSRVNTEAFF.

The genes are TRBV11-2 and TRBJ2-7; D gene ambiguous. The CDR3 length is 13 residues. From germline, CDR1 is SGHAT and CDR2 FQNNGV. V lost 5 bases to trimming and J lost 4 bases, with 12 bases between them. CDR3 in DNA: TGTGCCAGCAGCACCCGGGTTGGGTACGAGCAGTACTTC. Translated, it gives CASSTRVGYEQYF. Full variable domain (missing parts from reference TRBV11-2 and TRBJ2-7): EAGVAQSPRYKIIEKRQSVAFWCNPISGHATLYWYQQILGQGPKLLIQFQNNGVVDDSQLPKDRFSAERLKGVDSTLKIQPAKLEDSAVYLCASSTRVGYEQYFGPGTRLTVT.

V is TRBV25-1 and J is TRBJ1-1; unclear D gene. The germline V gene has CDR1 MGHDK and CDR2 SYGVNS. The V end lost 0 bases, the J end lost 11 bases, and 13 bases lay between the germline ends. The CDR3 runs to 13 residues. CDR3 residues: CASSEYPPGRAFF. CDR3 DNA sequence: TGTGCCAGCAGTGAATACCCCCCGGGCAGGGCTTTCTTT.

This clone was detected a few times. V is TRBV6-5 and J is TRBJ2-2; D possibly corresponds to TRBD2 (6 bases). Germline assignment: CDR1 MNHEY and CDR2 SVGAGI. Trimming cost V 2 bases and J 3 bases, with 10 bases left between them. The CDR3 length is 15 residues. The CDR3 reads CASSYGRGDTGELFF. The CDR3 coding sequence is TGTGCCAGCAGTTACGGGCGGGGAGACACCGGGGAGCTGTTTTTT.

This rearrangement joins TRBV28 to TRBJ2-5, with unresolved D. Per germline, CDR1 MDHEN and CDR2 SYDVKM. V was pared by 7 bases and J by 5 bases, with 14 bases between. There are 13 residues in the CDR3. DNA of the CDR3: TGTGCCAGCAATTGGGGAAACCGGGAGACCCAGTACTTC. This encodes CASNWGNRETQYF.

The chain has TRBV6-2 or TRBV6-3 and TRBJ2-7; 7 nucleotides match TRBD1. In germline, CDR1 is MNHEY, CDR2 SVGEGT. This CDR3 spans 14 amino acids. The V segment lost 5 bases and the J segment 9 bases; nucleotides outside the gene matches: 13. The CDR3 nucleotides read TGTGCCAGCAGTATCCGGGACAGAAGTCACTGGCAGTACTTC. This sequence encodes CASSIRDRSHWQYF.

This chain's CDR3 is CATHSGGTYNEQFF. The CDR3 DNA follows: TGTGCCACCCATAGCGGGGGGACCTACAATGAGCAGTTCTTC. This chain links TRBV28 with TRBJ2-1; TRBD2 matches 10 bases. V gave up 10 bases and J gave up 2 bases; unmatched junction bases: 5. The length of the CDR3 is 14 residues. From germline, CDR1 is MDHEN and CDR2 SYDVKM.

V gene TRBV4-1 combines with J gene TRBJ2-2; 8 nucleotides line up with TRBD2. Germline trimming cut 1 base from V and 7 bases from J; bases unmatched to any gene: 14. The CDR3 contains 18 residues. Germline values: CDR1 MGHRA, CDR2 YSYEKL. The CDR3 spells CASSQAGGKGPRGGELFF. CDR3 DNA sequence: TGCGCCAGCAGCCAAGCGGGAGGGAAGGGTCCCCGGGGCGGGGAGCTGTTTTTT.

The chain combines TRBV11-2 with TRBJ1-4, with D maybe TRBD1 (6 bases). Germline-derived CDR1 and CDR2 are SGHAT and FQNNGV. This CDR3 region has 14 residues. V lost 5 bases to trimming and J lost 8 bases, with 15 bases between them. In DNA form, the CDR3 reads TGTGCCAGCAGCCTGTGGACAGCCGGGGAAAAACTGTTTTTT. Translating gives CASSLWTAGEKLFF.

This chain uses TRBV11-1 with TRBJ2-5; D gene uncertain. The V gene's germline CDR1 is SGHAT and CDR2 FQDESV (reference sequence). This CDR3 spans 13 amino acids. Between the trimmed V and J ends, which lost 5 bases and 5 bases, there was a span of 12 bases. CDR3 amino acids: CASSLGPLETQYF. The CDR3 DNA reads TGTGCCAGCAGCCTGGGCCCCCTGGAGACCCAGTACTTC.

The chain employs TRBV27 and TRBJ1-2; 11 bases are shared with TRBD1. CDR1 MNHEY and CDR2 SMNVEV come from the germline V gene (reference sequence). This CDR3 is built from 15 residues. V shed 2 bases and J 3 bases; nucleotides not matched to a gene: 2. CDR3 in amino acids: CASSLEGQGDYGYTF. For the CDR3, the DNA is TGTGCCAGCAGTTTAGAGGGACAGGGGGACTATGGCTACACCTTC.

The J gene is TRBJ1-4, the V gene TRBV7-6; 9 bases fit TRBD1. Germline V CDR1 and CDR2: SGHVS, FNYEAQ. V was pared by 6 bases and J by 7 bases, with 6 bases of the junction left unmatched. The CDR3 contains 14 residues. The CDR3 sequence is CASSYGQGFEKLFF. For the CDR3, the DNA is TGTGCCAGCAGTTATGGACAGGGGTTTGAAAAACTGTTTTTT.

The V gene is TRBV2, the J gene TRBJ2-7; 9 bases line up with TRBD1. Unmatched junction bases numbered 7, after V lost 4 bases and J lost 6 bases. Germline values: CDR1 SNHLY, CDR2 FYNNEI. The CDR3 consists of 14 residues. CDR3 bases: TGTGCCAGCAGTGCGTGGGGACAGGGCGCCGAGCAGTACTTC. It specifies CASSAWGQGAEQYF. Based on the CDR3 plus reference TRBV2 and TRBJ2-7, the full variable domain is EPEVTQTPSHQVTQMGQEVILRCVPISNHLYFYWYRQILGQKVEFLVSFYNNEISEKSEIFDDQFSVERPDGSNFTLKIRSTKLEDSAMYFCASSAWGQGAEQYFGPGTRLTVT.

J is TRBJ2-1 and V is TRBV10-3, with D perhaps matching TRBD1 (5 bases). V was cut by 6 bases and J by 8 bases, with 23 bases left in between. The CDR3 sequence is 16 residues long. Germline CDR1 reads ENHRY; CDR2 reads SYGVKD. The CDR3 DNA is TGTGCCATCAGCCCGGTCGGCAGGGTCGGCCAGGATGAGCAGTTCTTC. It specifies CAISPVGRVGQDEQFF.

The V and J genes are TRBV18 and TRBJ1-1; D might be TRBD1 (5 bases). This CDR3 spans 15 amino acids. V shed 3 bases and J shed 1 base, with 12 bases lying between them. CDR1 and CDR2 from the germline V gene are KGHSH and LQKENI. The CDR3 loop reads CASSPQDGGNTEAFF. The DNA of the CDR3 is TGTGCCAGCTCACCCCAGGACGGGGGGAACACTGAAGCTTTCTTT. Complete variable domain (other parts from reference TRBV18 and TRBJ1-1): NAGVMQNPRHLVRRRGQEARLRCSPMKGHSHVYWYRQLPEEGLKFMVYLQKENIIDESGMPKERFSAEFPKEGPSILRIQQVVRGDSAAYFCASSPQDGGNTEAFFGQGTRLTVV.

J is TRBJ2-1 and V is TRBV11-2; D is unresolved. The germline V gene has CDR1 SGHAT and CDR2 FQNNGV. V lost 1 base and J 0 bases, leaving 7 bases between the germline ends. The CDR3 length is 15 residues. Here the CDR3 reads CASSLGTLSYNEQFF. The CDR3 DNA reads TGTGCCAGCAGCTTAGGAACCCTCTCCTACAATGAGCAGTTCTTC.

The chain combines TRBV29-1 with TRBJ1-1, with TRBD1 as a possible D gene (5 bases). The CDR3 has 14 amino acids. The V end lost 2 bases, the J end lost 1 base, and 11 bases lay between the germline ends. The germline CDR1 and CDR2 sequences are SQVTM and ANQGSEA. CDR3 nucleotides: TGCAGCGTTGAACAGGGAATGGGGAACACTGAAGCTTTCTTT. As protein: CSVEQGMGNTEAFF.

The chain employs TRBV29-1 and TRBJ2-1, with 7 nucleotides matching TRBD1. The V gene end was trimmed by 6 bases and the J gene end by 3 bases; junction bases not matched to a gene: 8. Germline V lookup: CDR1 SQVTM, CDR2 ANQGSEA. This CDR3 contains 14 residues. DNA for the CDR3: TGCAGCGTATTCGGACAGGACTTCTACAATGAGCAGTTCTTC. Translating it yields CSVFGQDFYNEQFF.

About this clone itself: Other nucleotide sequences in the sample specify the same CDR3. This chain links TRBV3-1 (or the pseudogene TRBV3-2) with TRBJ2-7, with 9 bases fitting TRBD1. From germline, CDR1 is LGHDT and CDR2 YNNKEL (reference sequence). The CDR3 extends over 14 amino acids. V lost 4 bases to trimming and J lost 2 bases; unmatched junction nucleotides: 3. Written as DNA, the CDR3 is TGTGCCAGCAGCCCACGGACAGGGGCCTACGAGCAGTACTTC. It encodes CASSPRTGAYEQYF.

The chain recombines TRBV6-6 with TRBJ2-7; 10 bases are a match to TRBD2. Germline lookup yields CDR1 MNHNY and CDR2 SVGAGI (reference sequence). The CDR3 runs to 16 residues. The trim removed 5 bases at V and 3 bases at J, leaving 10 bases unmatched. CDR3 in amino acids: CASSRSASGGFYEQYF. The DNA of the CDR3 is TGTGCCAGCAGTCGCTCCGCTAGCGGGGGATTCTACGAGCAGTACTTC.